The entry below gives a single TCR beta chain sequence along with its context. The antigen remains unidentified. The sample is drawn from a study of T cell responses to AZD1222 COVID-19 vaccine. Overall study context: Second-dose intervals near 4 or 12 weeks were combined.

Regarding the study as a whole: Clonal diversity was possibly underestimated, and the donors were mostly white British, with more females. Regions 160-218 and 743-854 held dominance among vaccine-associated CD4 TCRs, which spanned spike.

TCRdb keeps only in-frame clones here, not all; method: immunoSEQ multiplex PCR. The sample shows some 180,000 clones, about nine tenths of them seen only once. CDR1 and CDR2 from the germline V gene are SEHNR and FQNEAQ (reference sequence). The V gene lost 3 bases and the J gene lost 7 bases, with 6 bases spanning the gap. The length of the CDR3 is 12 residues. Sample: peripheral blood, taken on day 0 of AZD1222 vaccination. This chain links TRBV7-9 with TRBJ2-2; D gene uncertain. The TCR was taken from an adult in good health. The chain's CDR3 is CASSFAHGELFF. In DNA, the CDR3 is TGTGCCAGCAGCTTTGCCCACGGGGAGCTGTTTTTT.